One and the same sample provided the 19 T cell receptor beta chains below, sequenced in a study of T-cell reconstitution after alpha-beta-depleted transplantation in children. Unique molecular identifiers were incorporated during preparation of the TCRbeta library. TCRdb used MiXCR to reprocess the PCR reads, holding one entry per CDR3 protein. The sample has approximately 1,000,000 distinct CDR3 sequences; 25% to 30% are singletons. The sequences come from PBMCs, mostly from graft donor cells, collected 360 days after TCRalphabeta/CD19-depleted stem cell transplant. The receptors were gathered from a boy younger than two who had a stem cell transplant for SCID, so the T cells may come from the graft donor.

The chain has TRBV7-7 and TRBJ2-1; 7 positions match TRBD1. There are 15 residues in the CDR3. The germline CDR1 and CDR2 sequences are SSHAT and FNYEAQ (reference sequence). Losses at the gene ends were 5 bases for V and 10 bases for J; bases not matched to a gene: 14. The CDR3 loop is CASSITGTANSEQFF. The CDR3 DNA is TGTGCCAGCAGCATTACCGGGACAGCCAATTCAGAGCAGTTCTTC. Combining the CDR3 with reference TRBV7-7 and TRBJ2-1 gives the whole variable domain GAGVSQSPRYKVTKRGQDVTLRCDPISSHATLYWYQQALGQGPEFLTYFNYEAQPDKSGLPSDRFSAERPEGSISTLTIQRTEQRDSAMYRCASSITGTANSEQFFGPGTRLTVL.

This chain links TRBV11-2 with TRBJ2-5; possibly TRBD1 for D (6 bases). V was pared by 1 base and J by 2 bases, with 14 bases between. The CDR3 contains 16 residues. Germline lookup yields CDR1 SGHAT and CDR2 FQNNGV. DNA for the CDR3: TGTGCCAGCAGCTTAGGTGGGGGCATAATTCAAGAGACCCAGTACTTC. It encodes CASSLGGGIIQETQYF.

This clonotype was seen only a few times. J is TRBJ2-6 and V is TRBV6-5, with TRBD1 as a possible D gene (5 bases). Trimming stripped 4 bases from V and 0 bases from J, with 13 bases between. Germline V lookup: CDR1 MNHEY, CDR2 SVGAGI. The CDR3 has 17 residues. CDR3 DNA: TGTGCCAGCAGTTCCTTGGGGCCTTACTCTGGGGCCAACGTCCTGACTTTC. It is translated as CASSSLGPYSGANVLTF.

The genes are TRBV6-5 and TRBJ1-3; D might be TRBD1 (5 bases). Germline lookup yields CDR1 MNHEY and CDR2 SVGAGI. V lost 4 bases and J 0 bases, leaving 10 bases between the germline ends. The CDR3 length is 15 residues. The CDR3 DNA reads TGTGCCAGCAGTTTGGGACTCAACTCTGGAAACACCATATATTTT. Its protein is CASSLGLNSGNTIYF.

This chain uses TRBV3-1 with TRBJ2-3; D might be TRBD2 (5 bases). The germline CDR1 and CDR2 sequences are LGHDT and YNNKEL (reference sequence). V was cut by 2 bases and J by 4 bases, with 7 bases left in between. CDR3 length: 13 residues. CDR3 coding DNA: TGTGCCAGCAGCCAACTAGCCTCAGATACGCAGTATTTT. This sequence encodes CASSQLASDTQYF.

This clonotype was seen a few times. The V call is TRBV5-1, the J call TRBJ2-2, with D perhaps assigned TRBD1 or TRBD2 (6 bases each). Trimming took 2 bases from V and 3 from J, leaving 11 bases between them. Germline CDR1 is SGHRS and CDR2 is YFSETQ. The CDR3 loop spans 15 amino acids. CDR3: CASSLQGGDTGELFF. In DNA, the CDR3 is TGCGCCAGCAGCTTACAGGGAGGAGACACCGGGGAGCTGTTTTTT. Filled out from reference TRBV5-1 and TRBJ2-2, the complete variable domain reads KAGVTQTPRYLIKTRGQQVTLSCSPISGHRSVSWYQQTPGQGLQFLFEYFSETQRNKGNFPGRFSGRQFSNSRSEMNVSTLELGDSALYLCASSLQGGDTGELFFGEGSRLTVL.

The chain uses TRBV5-1 and TRBJ2-3; D possibly corresponds to TRBD1 (6 bases). The CDR3 totals 16 residues. Deletions cut 6 bases from V and 1 base from J, with 18 bases between. The germline CDR1 and CDR2 sequences are SGHRS and YFSETQ. The DNA of the CDR3 is TGCGCCAGCAAAAGTGGGGACAACAGGGGCACAGATACGCAGTATTTT. This codes for CASKSGDNRGTDTQYF.

This clonotype was seen at least ten times. This chain connects TRBV5-1 to TRBJ1-2, with no clear D. The CDR3 spans 14 residues. The germline V gene encodes CDR1 SGHRS and CDR2 YFSETQ. Trimming stripped 0 bases from V and 4 bases from J, with 10 bases between. Written as DNA, the CDR3 is TGCGCCAGCAGCTTGGAGGAACACACCTATGGCTACACCTTC. It is translated as CASSLEEHTYGYTF.

The chain joins TRBV19 to TRBJ1-5, with 8 bases that match TRBD1. The J segment lost 4 bases and the V segment lost 8 bases, leaving 7 bases of the junction unmatched. This CDR3 region has 14 residues. In germline, CDR1 is LNHDA, CDR2 SQIVND (reference sequence). The CDR3 DNA is TGTGCCAGTGGGCGACAGGGGTGGAATCAGCCCCAGCATTTT. Translation gives CASGRQGWNQPQHF.

The J gene is TRBJ2-5, the V gene TRBV5-6, with D possibly being TRBD1 (5 bases). This CDR3 has 14 amino acids. Germline V lookup: CDR1 SGHDT, CDR2 YYEEEE. Trimming removed 9 bases from V and 3 bases from J, with 18 bases in between. The DNA for the CDR3 is TGTGCCACGCTTAGGGCAGGGAAAAAAGAGACCCAGTACTTC. Protein sequence: CATLRAGKKETQYF.

J is TRBJ1-4 and V is TRBV7-2; possibly TRBD1 for D (5 bases). The CDR3 covers 14 residues. The V gene's germline CDR1 is SGHTA and CDR2 FQGNSA. The germline V and J ends were trimmed by 5 bases and 4 bases, with 11 bases remaining between them. The CDR3 here is CASSLGRGNEKLFF. CDR3 nucleotides: TGTGCCAGCAGCCTGGGAAGGGGTAATGAAAAACTGTTTTTT.

The chain couples TRBV12-3 or TRBV12-4 to TRBJ2-7; D is unclear. The germline V and J ends were trimmed by 6 bases and 0 bases, with 12 bases remaining between them. This CDR3 has 14 residues. The CDR3 spells CASSEWASSYEQYF. The CDR3 nucleotides are TGTGCCAGCAGCGAATGGGCTAGCTCCTACGAGCAGTACTTC.

This clonotype was seen a few times. The V gene is TRBV25-1, the J gene TRBJ1-2; no clear D gene. Trimming took off 3 bases at V and 5 bases at J, with 16 bases between the two ends. The CDR3 totals 15 residues. Looked up from germline, CDR1 is MGHDK and CDR2 is SYGVNS. In DNA, the CDR3 is TGTGCCAGCAGTGATGGCGCGAAAGGAGGGTATGGCTACACCTTC. This translates into CASSDGAKGGYGYTF.

This clonotype was found a few times. V gene TRBV3-1 combines with J gene TRBJ1-1, with 8 bases matching TRBD1. CDR1 LGHDT and CDR2 YNNKEL come from the germline V gene (reference sequence). V trimming: 4 bases; J trimming: 1 base; junction bases outside the gene matches: 5. The CDR3 totals 15 residues. The CDR3 loop reads CASSPRDRPNTEAFF. The CDR3 DNA is TGTGCCAGCAGCCCCCGGGACAGGCCGAACACTGAAGCTTTCTTT.

J is TRBJ2-1 and V is TRBV29-1; 8 bases are shared with TRBD1. The ends lost 7 bases at V and 4 bases at J; junction bases unmatched: 9. The germline gives CDR1 SQVTM, CDR2 ANQGSEA. CDR3 length equals 14 residues. CDR3 sequence: CSAADRVTYNEQFF. For the CDR3, the DNA is TGCAGCGCGGCGGACAGGGTTACGTACAATGAGCAGTTCTTC.

The sample holds a few counts of this clonotype. The V gene is TRBV4-1, the J gene TRBJ2-2; 7 bases line up with TRBD2. Germline assignment: CDR1 MGHRA and CDR2 YSYEKL. V lost 4 bases, J lost 7 bases, and 9 bases stayed unmatched. The CDR3 is 15 residues long. Here the CDR3 reads CASSRTGTNSGELFF. In nucleotides, the CDR3 is TGCGCCAGCAGCCGTACCGGGACTAATAGCGGGGAGCTGTTTTTT.

The V call is TRBV7-9, the J call TRBJ1-2; D remains unclear. Germline CDR1 reads SEHNR; CDR2 reads FQNEAQ (reference sequence). V was clipped by 1 base and J by 4 bases, with 7 bases between them. The CDR3 covers 13 residues. In DNA, the CDR3 is TGTGCCAGCAGCTTAGAGGTCGGCTATGGCTACACCTTC. As protein: CASSLEVGYGYTF.

This clonotype showed up just a few times. The chain uses TRBV9 and TRBJ2-5; possibly TRBD1 for D (6 bases). Germline V gene sequence: CDR1 SGDLS, CDR2 YYNGEE. The CDR3 sequence is 15 residues long. V was cut by 1 base and J by 7 bases, with 17 bases left in between. The CDR3 DNA reads TGTGCCAGCAGCGTAAATTCGGCAGGGGTTGTGACCCAGTACTTC. It codes for CASSVNSAGVVTQYF.

The V call is TRBV7-2, the J call TRBJ1-3; D not certain. Germline V gene sequence: CDR1 SGHTA, CDR2 FQGNSA. V lost 4 bases to trimming and J lost 8 bases, with 6 bases between them. The CDR3 spans 11 residues. CDR3 amino acids: CASSSRDTIYF. As DNA, the CDR3 is TGTGCCAGCAGCTCAAGGGACACCATATATTTT.